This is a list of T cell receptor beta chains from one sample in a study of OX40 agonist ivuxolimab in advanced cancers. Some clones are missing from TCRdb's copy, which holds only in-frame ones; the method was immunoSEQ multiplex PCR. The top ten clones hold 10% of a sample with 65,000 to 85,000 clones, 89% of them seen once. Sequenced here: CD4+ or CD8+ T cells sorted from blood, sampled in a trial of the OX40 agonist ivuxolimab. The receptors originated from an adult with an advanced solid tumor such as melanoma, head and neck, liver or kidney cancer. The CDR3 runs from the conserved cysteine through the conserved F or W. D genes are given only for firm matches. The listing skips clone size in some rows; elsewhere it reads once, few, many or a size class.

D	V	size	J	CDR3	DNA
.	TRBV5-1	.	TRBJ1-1	CASSFGINTEAFF	TGCGCCAGCAGCTTCGGGATTAACACTGAAGCTTTCTTT
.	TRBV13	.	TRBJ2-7	CASSLRQPGGYEQYF	TGTGCCAGCAGCTTAAGGCAACCAGGAGGCTACGAGCAGTACTTC
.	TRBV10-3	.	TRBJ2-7	CAISEFAGEQYF	TGTGCCATCAGTGAGTTCGCGGGGGAGCAGTACTTC
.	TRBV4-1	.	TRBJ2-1	CASSQDLREQFF	TGCGCCAGCAGCCAAGATCTTAGGGAGCAGTTCTTC
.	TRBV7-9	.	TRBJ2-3	CASSLGLNTQYF	TGTGCCAGCAGCTTAGGGCTGAATACGCAGTATTTT
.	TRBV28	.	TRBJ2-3	CASSPVGRSTQYF	TGTGCCAGCAGCCCTGTGGGGAGAAGTACGCAGTATTTT
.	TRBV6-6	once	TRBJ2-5	CASEGLEETQYF	TGTGCCAGCGAGGGACTGGAAGAGACCCAGTACTTC
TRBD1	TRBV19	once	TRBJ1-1	CASMYSGQALSEAFF	TGTGCCAGTATGTACTCGGGACAGGCCTTATCTGAAGCTTTCTTT
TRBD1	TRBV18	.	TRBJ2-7	CASSGDRETYEQYF	TGTGCCAGCTCCGGGGACAGGGAGACCTACGAGCAGTACTTC
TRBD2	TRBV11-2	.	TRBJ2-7	CASSSLRGGTSYEQYF	TGTGCCAGCAGCTCGTTACGGGGGGGGACCTCCTACGAGCAGTACTTC
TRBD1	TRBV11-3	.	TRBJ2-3	CASSLGGTGASDTQYF	TGTGCCAGCAGCTTAGGAGGGACAGGGGCATCAGATACGCAGTATTTT
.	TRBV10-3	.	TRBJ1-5	CATQRGNQPQHF	TGTGCCACCCAACGGGGTAATCAGCCCCAGCATTTT
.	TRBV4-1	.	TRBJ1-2	CASRLSGRANYGYTF	TGCGCCAGCAGACTCAGCGGAAGGGCTAACTATGGCTACACCTTC
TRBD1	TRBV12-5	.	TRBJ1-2	CASGLGPAGGGRNGYTF	TGTGCTAGTGGTTTGGGGCCAGCAGGGGGTGGTAGGAATGGCTACACCTTC
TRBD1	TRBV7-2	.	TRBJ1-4	CASSSQGAAEKLFF	TGTGCCAGCAGCTCACAGGGGGCGGCTGAAAAACTGTTTTTT
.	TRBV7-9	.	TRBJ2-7	CASSLTRAEQYF	TGTGCCAGCAGCCTGACACGGGCCGAGCAGTACTTC
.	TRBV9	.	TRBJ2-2	CASSVGGTGELFF	TGTGCCAGCAGCGTTGGAGGAACCGGGGAGCTGTTTTTT
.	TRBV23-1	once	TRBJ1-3	CASGVGTCDRNTIYF	TGCGCCAGCGGTGTTGGGACCTGCGATCGAAACACCATATATTTT
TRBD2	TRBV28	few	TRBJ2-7	CASSRTREQYF	TGTGCCAGCAGTCGGACTAGGGAGCAGTACTTC
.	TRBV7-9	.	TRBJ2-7	CASSFSAGTNTYEQYF	TGTGCCAGCAGCTTCAGCGCGGGGACAAATACCTACGAGCAGTACTTC
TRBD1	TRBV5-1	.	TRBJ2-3	CASSPGGATDTQYF	TGCGCCAGCAGCCCAGGGGGCGCGACAGATACGCAGTATTTT
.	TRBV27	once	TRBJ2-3	CASRDWGNTDTQYF	TGTGCCAGCAGGGACTGGGGGAACACAGATACGCAGTATTTT
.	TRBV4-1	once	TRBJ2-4	CASRKGLDGTLAKNIQYF	TGCGCCAGCAGGAAGGGACTCGACGGGACTCTAGCCAAAAACATTCAGTACTTC
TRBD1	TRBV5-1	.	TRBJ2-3	CASSLGQGAGTQYF	TGCGCCAGCAGCTTGGGACAGGGGGCAGGTACGCAGTATTTT
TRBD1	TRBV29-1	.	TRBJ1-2	CSVERVQGAGGYTF	TGCAGCGTTGAAAGGGTACAGGGGGCCGGGGGCTACACCTTC
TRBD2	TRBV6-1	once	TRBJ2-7	CASKLGTSGPYEQYF	TGTGCCAGCAAACTCGGCACTAGCGGACCCTACGAGCAGTACTTC
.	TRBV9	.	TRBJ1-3	CASNQGSGNTIYF	TGTGCCAGCAACCAGGGCTCTGGAAACACCATATATTTT
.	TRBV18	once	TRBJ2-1	CASSPPGYNEQFF	TGTGCCAGCTCACCACCCGGGTACAATGAGCAGTTCTTC
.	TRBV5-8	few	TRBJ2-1	CASSPSGTEKGFF	TGTGCCAGCAGCCCAAGCGGGACAGAGAAGGGGTTCTTC
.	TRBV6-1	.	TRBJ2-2	CAIYRGANTGELFF	TGTGCCATCTATAGAGGGGCGAACACCGGGGAGCTGTTTTTT
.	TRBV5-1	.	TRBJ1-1	CASSVDSPGAEAFF	TGCGCCAGCAGCGTCGACAGTCCCGGAGCTGAAGCTTTCTTT
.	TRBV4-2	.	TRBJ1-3	CASSQETRRGGNTIYF	TGTGCCAGCAGCCAAGAGACTAGACGGGGTGGAAACACCATATATTTT
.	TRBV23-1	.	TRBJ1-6	CASSRSLRFSYNSPLHF	TGCGCCAGCAGTCGCAGTCTTCGGTTCTCCTATAATTCACCCCTCCACTTT
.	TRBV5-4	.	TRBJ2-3	CASSLVISGSSTDTQYF	TGTGCCAGCAGCTTGGTCATTAGCGGCTCTAGCACAGATACGCAGTATTTT
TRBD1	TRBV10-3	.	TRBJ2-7	CAITDEGARHEQYF	TGTGCCATCACTGACGAGGGGGCGAGGCACGAGCAGTACTTC
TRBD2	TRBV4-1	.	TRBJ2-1	CASSQERTSGNEQFF	TGCGCCAGCAGCCAAGAGAGGACTAGCGGGAATGAGCAGTTCTTC
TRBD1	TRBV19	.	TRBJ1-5	CASSQGDQPQHF	TGTGCCAGTAGCCAGGGGGATCAGCCCCAGCATTTT
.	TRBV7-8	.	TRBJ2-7	CASSFGSSYEQYF	TGTGCCAGCAGCTTTGGGAGCTCCTACGAGCAGTACTTC
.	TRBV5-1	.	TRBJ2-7	CASSVGTAPYEQYF	TGCGCCAGCAGCGTAGGGACCGCTCCCTACGAGCAGTACTTC
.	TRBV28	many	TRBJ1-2	CASSLRLYGYTF	TGTGCCAGCAGTTTACGGCTCTATGGCTACACCTTC
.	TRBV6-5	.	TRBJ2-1	CASSKTTGQQFF	TGTGCCAGCAGCAAGACGACAGGTCAGCAGTTCTTC
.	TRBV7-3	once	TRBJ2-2	CASSLRDTGELFF	TGTGCCAGCAGCTTAAGGGACACCGGGGAGCTGTTTTTT
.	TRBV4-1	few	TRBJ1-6	CASSWTLNSPLHF	TGCGCCAGCAGTTGGACACTTAATTCACCCCTCCACTTT
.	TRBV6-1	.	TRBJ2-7	CASSEGALLYEQYF	TGTGCCAGCAGTGAGGGAGCTTTGCTCTACGAGCAGTACTTC
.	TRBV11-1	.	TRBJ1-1	CASSFALGLPRRNTEAFF	TGTGCCAGCAGCTTCGCCCTTGGGCTGCCCCGGCGGAACACTGAAGCTTTCTTT
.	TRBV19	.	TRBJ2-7	CASSAGRLYEQYF	TGTGCCAGTAGTGCCGGCAGACTCTACGAGCAGTACTTC
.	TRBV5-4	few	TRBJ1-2	CASSLTGAGGYTF	TGTGCCAGCAGTCTCACGGGGGCAGGTGGCTACACCTTC
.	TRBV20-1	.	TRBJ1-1	CSAPTRTEAFF	TGCAGTGCCCCAACACGCACTGAAGCTTTCTTT